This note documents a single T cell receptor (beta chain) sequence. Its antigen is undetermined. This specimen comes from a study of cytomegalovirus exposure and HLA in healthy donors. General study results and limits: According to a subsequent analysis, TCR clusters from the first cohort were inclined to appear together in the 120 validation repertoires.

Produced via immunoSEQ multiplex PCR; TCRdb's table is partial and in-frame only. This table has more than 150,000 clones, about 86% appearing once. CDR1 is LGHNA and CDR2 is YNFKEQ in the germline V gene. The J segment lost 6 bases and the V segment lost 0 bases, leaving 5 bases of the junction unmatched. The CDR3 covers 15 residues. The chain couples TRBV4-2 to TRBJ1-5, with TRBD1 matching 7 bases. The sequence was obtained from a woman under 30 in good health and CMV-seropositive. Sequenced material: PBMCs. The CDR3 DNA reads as TGTGCCAGCAGCCAAGAGGGACAGATCCTTCAGCCCCAGCATTTT. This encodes CASSQEGQILQPQHF.